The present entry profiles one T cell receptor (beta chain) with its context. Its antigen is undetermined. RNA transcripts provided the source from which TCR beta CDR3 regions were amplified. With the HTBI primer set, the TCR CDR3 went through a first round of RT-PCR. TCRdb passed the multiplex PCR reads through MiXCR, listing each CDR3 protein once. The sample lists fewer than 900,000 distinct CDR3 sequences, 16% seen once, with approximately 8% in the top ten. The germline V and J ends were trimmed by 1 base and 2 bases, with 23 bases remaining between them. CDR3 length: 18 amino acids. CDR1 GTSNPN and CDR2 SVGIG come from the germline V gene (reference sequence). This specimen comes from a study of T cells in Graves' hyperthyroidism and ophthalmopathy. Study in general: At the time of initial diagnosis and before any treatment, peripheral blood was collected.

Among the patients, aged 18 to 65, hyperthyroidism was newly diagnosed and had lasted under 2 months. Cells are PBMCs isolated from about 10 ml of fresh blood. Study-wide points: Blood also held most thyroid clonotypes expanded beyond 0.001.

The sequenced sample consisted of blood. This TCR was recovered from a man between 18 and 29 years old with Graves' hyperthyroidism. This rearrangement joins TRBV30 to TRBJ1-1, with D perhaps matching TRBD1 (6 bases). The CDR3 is CAWSAVDTGQDFNTEAFF. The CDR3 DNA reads TGTGCCTGGAGTGCTGTTGATACAGGGCAAGACTTTAACACTGAAGCTTTCTTT.